This TCR beta chain was sequenced during a study of blood T cell repertoires in COVID-19. The V gene's germline CDR1 is MNHEY and CDR2 SVGAGI. The CDR3 is 15 residues long. V was clipped by 6 bases and J by 1 base; unmatched bases: 9. TCRdb's table, derived via immunoSEQ multiplex PCR, lists solely in-frame clones and lacks some. This sample carries tens of thousands of clones, approximately 78% of them seen once, and the ten largest clones take more than 7.5%. V usage is TRBV6-5 and J usage is TRBJ2-7; 7 bases line up with TRBD1. This sequence originates from a woman aged 80 or over with acute or convalescent COVID-19. What was sequenced was peripheral blood. As DNA, the CDR3 is TGTGCCAGCAGGGCTACAGGGGAACGGTCCTACGAGCAGTACTTC. Translation: CASRATGERSYEQYF.